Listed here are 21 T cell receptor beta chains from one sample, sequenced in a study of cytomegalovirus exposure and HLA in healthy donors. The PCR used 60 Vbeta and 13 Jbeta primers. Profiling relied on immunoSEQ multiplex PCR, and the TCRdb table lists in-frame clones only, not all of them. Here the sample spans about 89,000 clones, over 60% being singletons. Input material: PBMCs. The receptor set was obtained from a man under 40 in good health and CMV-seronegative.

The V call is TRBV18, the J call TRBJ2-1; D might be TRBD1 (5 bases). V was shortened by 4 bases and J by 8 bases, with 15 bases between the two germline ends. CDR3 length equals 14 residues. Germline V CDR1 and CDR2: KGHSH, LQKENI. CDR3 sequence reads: CASSQGQEVYEQFF. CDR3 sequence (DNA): TGTGCCAGCTCACAGGGGCAAGAGGTTTATGAGCAGTTCTTC.

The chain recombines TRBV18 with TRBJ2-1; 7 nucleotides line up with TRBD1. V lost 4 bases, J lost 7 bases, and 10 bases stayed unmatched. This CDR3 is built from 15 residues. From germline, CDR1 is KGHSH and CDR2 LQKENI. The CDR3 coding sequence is TGTGCCAGCTCACGGAACAGGGGTGTGGGGAATGAGCAGTTCTTC. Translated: CASSRNRGVGNEQFF.

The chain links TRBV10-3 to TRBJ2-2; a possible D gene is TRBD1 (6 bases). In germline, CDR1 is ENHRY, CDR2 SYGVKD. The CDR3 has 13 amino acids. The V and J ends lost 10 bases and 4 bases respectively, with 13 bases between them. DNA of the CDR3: TGTGCCACGCAGACAGGTGGCACCGGGGAGCTGTTTTTT. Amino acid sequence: CATQTGGTGELFF.

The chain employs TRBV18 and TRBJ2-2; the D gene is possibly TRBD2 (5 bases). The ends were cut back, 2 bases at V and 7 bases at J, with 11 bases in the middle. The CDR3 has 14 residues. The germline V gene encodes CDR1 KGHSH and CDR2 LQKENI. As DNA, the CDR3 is TGTGCCAGCTCACCAGCGAGTCGGGGCGGGGAGCTGTTTTTT. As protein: CASSPASRGGELFF.

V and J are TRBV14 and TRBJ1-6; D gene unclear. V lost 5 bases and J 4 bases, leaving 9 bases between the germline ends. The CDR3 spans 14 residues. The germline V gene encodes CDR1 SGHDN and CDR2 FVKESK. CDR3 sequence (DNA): TGTGCCAGCAGCGAACACCCGTATAATTCACCCCTCCACTTT. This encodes CASSEHPYNSPLHF.

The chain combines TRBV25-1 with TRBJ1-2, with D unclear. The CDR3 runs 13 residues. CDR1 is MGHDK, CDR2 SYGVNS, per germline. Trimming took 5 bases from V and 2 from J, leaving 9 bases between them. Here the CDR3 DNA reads TGTGCCAGCAGTTTCACGGGGAACTATGGCTACACCTTC. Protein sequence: CASSFTGNYGYTF.

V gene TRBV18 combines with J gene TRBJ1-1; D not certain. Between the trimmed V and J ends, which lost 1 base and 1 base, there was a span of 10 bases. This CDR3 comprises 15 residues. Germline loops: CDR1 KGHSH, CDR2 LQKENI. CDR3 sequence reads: CASSPLPPGNTEAFF. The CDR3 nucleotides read TGTGCCAGCTCACCACTTCCGCCGGGGAACACTGAAGCTTTCTTT.

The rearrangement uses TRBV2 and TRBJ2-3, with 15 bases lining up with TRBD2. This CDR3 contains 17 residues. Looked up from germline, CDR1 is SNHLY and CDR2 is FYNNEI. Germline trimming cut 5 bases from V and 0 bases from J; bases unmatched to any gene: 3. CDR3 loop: CASSRTSGGASTDTQYF. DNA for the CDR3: TGTGCCAGCAGTCGGACTAGCGGGGGGGCTAGCACAGATACGCAGTATTTT.

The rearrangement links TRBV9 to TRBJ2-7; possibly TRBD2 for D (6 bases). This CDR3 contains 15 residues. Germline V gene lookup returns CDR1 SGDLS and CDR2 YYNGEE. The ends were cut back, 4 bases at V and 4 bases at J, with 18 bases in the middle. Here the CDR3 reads CASSPRWGVGYEQYF. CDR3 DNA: TGTGCCAGCAGCCCGCGGTGGGGGGTTGGTTACGAGCAGTACTTC.

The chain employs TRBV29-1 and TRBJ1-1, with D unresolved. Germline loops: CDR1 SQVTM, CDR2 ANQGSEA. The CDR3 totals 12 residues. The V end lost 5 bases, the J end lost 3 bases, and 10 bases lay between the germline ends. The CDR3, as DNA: TGCAGCGTTCGAGGGTTTTACACTGAAGCTTTCTTT. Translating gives CSVRGFYTEAFF. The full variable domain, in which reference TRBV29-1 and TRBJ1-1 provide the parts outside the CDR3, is SAVISQKPSRDICQRGTSLTIQCQVDSQVTMMFWYRQQPGQSLTLIATANQGSEATYESGFVIDKFPISRPNLTFSTLTVSNMSPEDSSIYLCSVRGFYTEAFFGQGTRLTVV.

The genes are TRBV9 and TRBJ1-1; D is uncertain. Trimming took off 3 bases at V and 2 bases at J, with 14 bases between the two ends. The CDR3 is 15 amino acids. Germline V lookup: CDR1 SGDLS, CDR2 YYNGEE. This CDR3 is CASSAYKEFNTEAFF. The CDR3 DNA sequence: TGTGCCAGCAGCGCTTATAAAGAGTTTAACACTGAAGCTTTCTTT.

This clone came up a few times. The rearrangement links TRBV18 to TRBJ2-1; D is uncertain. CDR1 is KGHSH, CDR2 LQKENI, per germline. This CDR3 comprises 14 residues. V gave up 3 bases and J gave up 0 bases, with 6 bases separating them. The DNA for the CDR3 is TGTGCCAGCTCACCTAGCCGCTCCTACAATGAGCAGTTCTTC. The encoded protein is CASSPSRSYNEQFF.

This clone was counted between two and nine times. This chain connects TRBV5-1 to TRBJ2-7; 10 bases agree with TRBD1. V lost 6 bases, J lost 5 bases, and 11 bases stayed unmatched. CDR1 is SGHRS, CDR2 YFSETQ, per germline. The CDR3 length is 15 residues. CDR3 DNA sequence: TGCGCCAGCACCGACAGGACAGGGGGACCAAACGAGCAGTACTTC. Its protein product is CASTDRTGGPNEQYF.

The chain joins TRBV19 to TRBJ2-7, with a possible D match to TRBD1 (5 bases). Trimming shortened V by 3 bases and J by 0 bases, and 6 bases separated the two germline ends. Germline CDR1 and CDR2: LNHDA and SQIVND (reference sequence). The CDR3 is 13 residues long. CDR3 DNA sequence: TGTGCCAGTAGTATGACAGCCTCCTACGAGCAGTACTTC. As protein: CASSMTASYEQYF.

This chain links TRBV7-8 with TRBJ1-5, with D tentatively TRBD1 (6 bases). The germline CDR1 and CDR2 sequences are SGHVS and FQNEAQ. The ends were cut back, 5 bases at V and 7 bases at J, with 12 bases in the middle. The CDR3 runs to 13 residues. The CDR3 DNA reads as TGTGCCAGCAGCGACACAGGGCCACAGCCCCAGCATTTT. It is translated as CASSDTGPQPQHF.

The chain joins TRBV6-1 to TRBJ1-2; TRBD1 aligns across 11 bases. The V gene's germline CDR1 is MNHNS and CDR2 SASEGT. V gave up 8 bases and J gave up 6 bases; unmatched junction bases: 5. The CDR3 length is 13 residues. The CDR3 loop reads CASLAGQGDGYTF. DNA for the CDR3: TGTGCCAGCCTCGCGGGACAGGGGGATGGCTACACCTTC.

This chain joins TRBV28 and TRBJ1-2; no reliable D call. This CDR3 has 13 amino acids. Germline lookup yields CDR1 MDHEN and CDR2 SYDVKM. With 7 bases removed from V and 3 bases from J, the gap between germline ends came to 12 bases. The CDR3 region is CASTSPVDYGYTF. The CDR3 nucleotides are TGTGCCAGCACCTCTCCCGTAGACTATGGCTACACCTTC.

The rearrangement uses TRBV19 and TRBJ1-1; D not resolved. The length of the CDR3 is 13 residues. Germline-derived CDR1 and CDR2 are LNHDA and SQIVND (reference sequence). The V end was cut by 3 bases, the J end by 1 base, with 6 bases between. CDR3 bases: TGTGCCAGTAGTATGTCAGAGAACACTGAAGCTTTCTTT. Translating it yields CASSMSENTEAFF.

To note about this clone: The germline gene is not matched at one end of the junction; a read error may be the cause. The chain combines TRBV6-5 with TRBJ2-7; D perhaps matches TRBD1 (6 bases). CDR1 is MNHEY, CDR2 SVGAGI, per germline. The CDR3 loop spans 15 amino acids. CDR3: CASSYSRQGRHEQYF. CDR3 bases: TGTGCCAGCAGCTACTCCAGGCAGGGGCGCCACGAGCAGTACTTC.

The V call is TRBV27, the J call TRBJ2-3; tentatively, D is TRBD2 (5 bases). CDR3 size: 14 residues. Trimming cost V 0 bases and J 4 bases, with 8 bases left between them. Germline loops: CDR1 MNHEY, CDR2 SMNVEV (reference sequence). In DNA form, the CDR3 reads TGTGCCAGCAGTTTATCCCCTAGCTCAGATACGCAGTATTTT. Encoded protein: CASSLSPSSDTQYF.

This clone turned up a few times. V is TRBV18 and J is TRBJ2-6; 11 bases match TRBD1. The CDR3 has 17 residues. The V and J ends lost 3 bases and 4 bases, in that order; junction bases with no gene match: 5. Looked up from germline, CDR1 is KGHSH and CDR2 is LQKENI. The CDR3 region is CASSPGQGAPGANVLTF. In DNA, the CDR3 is TGTGCCAGCTCACCCGGACAGGGGGCGCCCGGGGCCAACGTCCTGACTTTC.